This T cell receptor beta chain was identified in a study of blood T cell repertoires in COVID-19. TCRdb keeps only in-frame clones here, not all; method: immunoSEQ multiplex PCR. The data hold over 150,000 clones, with around 84% observed a single time. V shed 4 bases and J 6 bases; nucleotides not matched to a gene: 8. CDR3 length: 13 residues. Germline V gene sequence: CDR1 SQVTM, CDR2 ANQGSEA. The sample comprised peripheral blood. This TCR derives from a man between 35 and 55 years old with acute or convalescent COVID-19. The genes are TRBV29-1 and TRBJ1-1, with 7 nucleotides matching TRBD1. This chain's CDR3 is CSVGQGLGAEAFF. In DNA, the CDR3 is TGCAGCGTTGGACAGGGATTGGGCGCTGAAGCTTTCTTT. The full variable domain, rest sourced from reference TRBV29-1 and TRBJ1-1, is SAVISQKPSRDICQRGTSLTIQCQVDSQVTMMFWYRQQPGQSLTLIATANQGSEATYESGFVIDKFPISRPNLTFSTLTVSNMSPEDSSIYLCSVGQGLGAEAFFGQGTRLTVV.